This T cell receptor (beta chain) appears in the sequencing data of a study of cytomegalovirus exposure and HLA in healthy donors. Broader study findings: Fewer than 20,000 TCR beta sequences were associated with HLA alleles at 0.05 false discovery rate in a later analysis. The listing of roughly 160 TCR beta chains classed them as cytomegalovirus-associated. In vitro confirmation showed three CMV-associated chains to be CMV antigen specific.

Points on this clone: Antigen: not known.

Whereas donors were nominally healthy upon sampling, unrecorded immune exposures were probable. The CDR3 is 13 residues long. Between the trimmed V and J ends, which lost 0 bases and 2 bases, there was a span of 7 bases. CDR1 and CDR2 from the germline V gene are SQVTM and ANQGSEA. PCR involved 60 Vbeta and 13 Jbeta primers. The protocol was immunoSEQ multiplex PCR, while the TCRdb copy is restricted to in-frame clones and leaves out a portion. The sample holds 120,000 or so clones, around 75% seen once. The sample comprised PBMCs. This TCR was recovered from a woman in her fifties or sixties in good health and CMV-seropositive. The V gene is TRBV29-1, the J gene TRBJ2-5; D gene unclear. The chain's CDR3 is CSVEEAFQETQYF. The CDR3 nucleotides read TGCAGCGTTGAAGAGGCATTTCAAGAGACCCAGTACTTC. The entire variable domain, with the rest obtained from reference TRBV29-1 and TRBJ2-5, is as follows: SAVISQKPSRDICQRGTSLTIQCQVDSQVTMMFWYRQQPGQSLTLIATANQGSEATYESGFVIDKFPISRPNLTFSTLTVSNMSPEDSSIYLCSVEEAFQETQYFGPGTRLLVL.